These 15 T cell receptor beta chains were all obtained from the same sample, sequenced in a study of shared clonotypes between healthy human individuals. TCRdb keeps only in-frame clones here, not all; method: immunoSEQ multiplex PCR. The table records about 1.5 million clones, 95% to 99% of them present only once. The sample comprised naive CD4+ T cells sorted from blood. Sample subset: CD45RA+ positively selected. These receptors were obtained from a man younger than 40 in good health.

V gene TRBV27 combines with J gene TRBJ2-3, with TRBD2 as a possible D gene (6 bases). CDR1 and CDR2 from the germline V gene are MNHEY and SMNVEV (reference sequence). The CDR3 has 14 residues. Trimming pared 4 bases from V and 7 bases from J, leaving 15 bases between. The CDR3 here is CASSSRGLPYTQYF. In DNA form, the CDR3 reads TGTGCCAGCAGTTCGCGGGGCTTACCTTATACGCAGTATTTT.

V gene TRBV5-1 combines with J gene TRBJ2-2; TRBD1 agrees at 7 bases. V trimming: 4 bases; J trimming: 0 bases; junction bases outside the gene matches: 9. Germline CDR1 SGHRS, CDR2 YFSETQ. This CDR3 region has 17 residues. The CDR3 DNA is TGCGCCAGCAGCCAGTCAGGGGGACCTTCGAACACCGGGGAGCTGTTTTTT. Its translation is CASSQSGGPSNTGELFF.

This clone has just one count. The chain joins TRBV15 to TRBJ1-1; D not certain. This CDR3 comprises 14 residues. Germline V gives CDR1 LNHNV, CDR2 YYDKDF (reference sequence). The ends were cut back, 1 base at V and 0 bases at J, with 6 bases in the middle. CDR3 sequence (DNA): TGTGCCACCAGCAGAGGGGAGGTGAACACTGAAGCTTTCTTT. Translation gives CATSRGEVNTEAFF.

This rearrangement joins TRBV9 to TRBJ2-1; TRBD1 might be the D (5 bases). CDR1 is SGDLS and CDR2 is YYNGEE in the germline V gene. The CDR3 contains 13 residues. V was shortened by 0 bases and J by 5 bases, with 6 bases between the two germline ends. CDR3 sequence: CASSVVGHNEQFF. CDR3 DNA sequence: TGTGCCAGCAGCGTAGTGGGGCACAATGAGCAGTTCTTC.

This clone was detected a few times. The rearrangement joins TRBV18 to TRBJ1-5, with 9 positions matching TRBD1. Trimming removed 6 bases from V and 6 bases from J; junction bases left unmatched: 9. The length of the CDR3 is 15 residues. Germline values: CDR1 KGHSH, CDR2 LQKENI. DNA for the CDR3: TGTGCCAGCTCGGGGACAGGGTCGGACAGTCAGCCCCAGCATTTT. This translates into CASSGTGSDSQPQHF.

This chain uses TRBV28 with TRBJ2-5; 8 bases map to TRBD2. Looked up from germline, CDR1 is MDHEN and CDR2 is SYDVKM. The V segment lost 3 bases and the J segment 6 bases; nucleotides outside the gene matches: 9. The CDR3 extends over 15 amino acids. The CDR3 sequence: CASSFPGGGRKTQYF. CDR3 nucleotides: TGTGCCAGCAGTTTCCCGGGAGGGGGGAGGAAGACCCAGTACTTC.

There are a few counts of this clone. This chain uses TRBV7-9 with TRBJ1-5; possible D gene TRBD1, 5 bases. The CDR3 consists of 11 residues. V lost 1 base to trimming and J lost 11 bases, with 6 bases between them. The germline CDR1 and CDR2 sequences are SEHNR and FQNEAQ (reference sequence). CDR3 bases: TGTGCCAGCAGCTTAGGACAGACCCAGCATTTT. Residues: CASSLGQTQHF.

The rearrangement uses TRBV10-2 and TRBJ2-3; a weak D match, TRBD2 (6 bases). The CDR3 length is 11 residues. V was shortened by 2 bases and J by 9 bases, with 6 bases between the two germline ends. The V gene's germline CDR1 is WSHSY and CDR2 SAAADI. CDR3 bases: TGCGCCAGCAGTGAGCGGGGGACGCAGTATTTT. This codes for CASSERGTQYF.

The chain uses TRBV7-9 and TRBJ1-4; 7 positions agree with TRBD1. V was pared by 5 bases and J by 6 bases, with 12 bases of the junction left unmatched. CDR1 is SEHNR and CDR2 is FQNEAQ in the germline V gene (reference sequence). The CDR3 is 16 residues long. CDR3 residues: CASSGIRGTVDEKLFF. The CDR3 DNA reads TGTGCCAGCAGCGGAATCCGCGGGACAGTAGATGAAAAACTGTTTTTT.

The CDR3: CASSVVPLRTEAFF. The DNA for the CDR3 is TGTGCCAGCAGCGTAGTCCCCTTGAGAACTGAAGCTTTCTTT. This chain uses TRBV9 with TRBJ1-1, with unresolved D. Deletions cut 0 bases from V and 5 bases from J, with 11 bases between. The CDR3 is 14 residues long. Per germline, CDR1 SGDLS and CDR2 YYNGEE.

The V call is TRBV7-8, the J call TRBJ1-1; no reliable D call. The CDR3 extends over 15 amino acids. The germline V and J ends were trimmed by 0 bases and 1 base, with 9 bases remaining between them. Germline V lookup: CDR1 SGHVS, CDR2 FQNEAQ. Here the CDR3 reads CASSLALDTNTEAFF. CDR3 DNA sequence: TGTGCCAGCAGCTTAGCGCTAGATACGAACACTGAAGCTTTCTTT.

This clone has just one count. This rearrangement joins TRBV30 to TRBJ2-7; 8 positions match TRBD1. The CDR3 loop spans 16 amino acids. The junction had 12 bases not matched to a gene; V was cut back by 0 bases and J by 5 bases. Germline V gene lookup returns CDR1 GTSNPN and CDR2 SVGIG (reference sequence). The CDR3 DNA is TGTGCCTGGAGTGTAAGGTCCAGGGGGCGCGGGGACGAGCAGTACTTC. Amino acids: CAWSVRSRGRGDEQYF.

The genes are TRBV4-2 and TRBJ2-3; TRBD2 matches at 12 bases. Germline CDR1 reads LGHNA; CDR2 reads YNFKEQ. CDR3 length: 18 residues. J lost 2 bases, V lost 4 bases, and 10 bases had no gene match. The CDR3 DNA reads as TGTGCCAGCAGCCTCGCGACTAGCGGGAGTGTTCCCACAGATACGCAGTATTTT. It is translated as CASSLATSGSVPTDTQYF.

This clone is a singleton in its sample. The chain recombines TRBV9 with TRBJ2-2, with a weak D call TRBD1 (6 bases). This CDR3 contains 15 residues. Germline V gene data show CDR1 as SGDLS and CDR2 as YYNGEE. V lost 1 base to trimming and J lost 8 bases, with 15 bases between them. The CDR3 coding sequence is TGTGCCAGCAGCGTATCCCAGGGGCGTGGTGGGGAGCTGTTTTTT. Translation: CASSVSQGRGGELFF. The whole variable domain, remainder taken from reference TRBV9 and TRBJ2-2, is DSGVTQTPKHLITATGQRVTLRCSPRSGDLSVYWYQQSLDQGLQFLIQYYNGEERAKGNILERFSAQQFPDLHSELNLSSLELGDSALYFCASSVSQGRGGELFFGEGSRLTVL.

The chain links TRBV6-5 to TRBJ2-7, with D maybe TRBD2 (6 bases). There are 16 residues in the CDR3. The germline V and J ends were trimmed by 4 bases and 5 bases, with 21 bases remaining between them. Looked up from germline, CDR1 is MNHEY and CDR2 is SVGAGI. In nucleotides, the CDR3 is TGTGCCAGCAGTTTGGGACTTCCGGGACTGGGCCACGAGCAGTACTTC. It translates to CASSLGLPGLGHEQYF.